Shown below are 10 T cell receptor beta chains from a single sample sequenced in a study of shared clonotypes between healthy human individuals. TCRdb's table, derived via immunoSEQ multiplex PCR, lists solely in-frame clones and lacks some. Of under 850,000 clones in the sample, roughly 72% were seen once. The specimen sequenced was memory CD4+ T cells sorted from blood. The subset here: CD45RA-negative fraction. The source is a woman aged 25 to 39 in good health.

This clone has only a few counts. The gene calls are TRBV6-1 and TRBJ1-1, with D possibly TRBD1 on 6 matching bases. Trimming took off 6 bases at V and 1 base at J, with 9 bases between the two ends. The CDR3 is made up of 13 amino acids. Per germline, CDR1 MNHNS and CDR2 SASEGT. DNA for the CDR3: TGTGCCAGCAGGGCGACAGGGAACACTGAAGCTTTCTTT. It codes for CASRATGNTEAFF.

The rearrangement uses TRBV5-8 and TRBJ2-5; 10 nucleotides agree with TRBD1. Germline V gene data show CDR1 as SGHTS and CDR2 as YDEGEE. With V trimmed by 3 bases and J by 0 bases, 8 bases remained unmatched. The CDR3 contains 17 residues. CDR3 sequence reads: CASSWFTGTGDQETQYF. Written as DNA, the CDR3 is TGTGCCAGCAGCTGGTTCACCGGGACAGGGGACCAAGAGACCCAGTACTTC.

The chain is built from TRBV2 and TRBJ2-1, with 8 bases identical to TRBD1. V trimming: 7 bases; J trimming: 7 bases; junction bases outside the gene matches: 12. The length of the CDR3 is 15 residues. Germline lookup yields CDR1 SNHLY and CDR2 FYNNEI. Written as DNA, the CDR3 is TGTGCCAGCACTAGCCAGGGGGCTCGTATAAATGAGCAGTTCTTC. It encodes CASTSQGARINEQFF. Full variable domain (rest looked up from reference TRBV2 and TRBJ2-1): EPEVTQTPSHQVTQMGQEVILRCVPISNHLYFYWYRQILGQKVEFLVSFYNNEISEKSEIFDDQFSVERPDGSNFTLKIRSTKLEDSAMYFCASTSQGARINEQFFGPGTRLTVL.

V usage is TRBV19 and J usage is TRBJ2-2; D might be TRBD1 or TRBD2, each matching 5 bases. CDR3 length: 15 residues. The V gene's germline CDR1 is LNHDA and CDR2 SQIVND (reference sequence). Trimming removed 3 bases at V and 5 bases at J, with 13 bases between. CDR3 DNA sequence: TGTGCCAGTAGTATCGAGGGGTTGGGGACCGGGGAGCTGTTTTTT. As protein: CASSIEGLGTGELFF.

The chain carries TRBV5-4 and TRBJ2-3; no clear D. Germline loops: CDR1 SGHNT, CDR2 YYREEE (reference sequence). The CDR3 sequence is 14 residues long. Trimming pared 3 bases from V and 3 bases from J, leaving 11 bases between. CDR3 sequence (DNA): TGTGCCAGCAGCTCGGGCTGGGCGACAGATACGCAGTATTTT. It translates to CASSSGWATDTQYF.

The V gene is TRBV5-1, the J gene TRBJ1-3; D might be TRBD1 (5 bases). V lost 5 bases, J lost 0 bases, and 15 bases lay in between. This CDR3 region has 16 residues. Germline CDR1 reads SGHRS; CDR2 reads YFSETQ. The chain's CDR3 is CASSPGMGTSGNTIYF. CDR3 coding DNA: TGCGCCAGCAGTCCTGGGATGGGGACCTCTGGAAACACCATATATTTT. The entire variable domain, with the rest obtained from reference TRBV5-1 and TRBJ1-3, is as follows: KAGVTQTPRYLIKTRGQQVTLSCSPISGHRSVSWYQQTPGQGLQFLFEYFSETQRNKGNFPGRFSGRQFSNSRSEMNVSTLELGDSALYLCASSPGMGTSGNTIYFGEGSWLTVV.

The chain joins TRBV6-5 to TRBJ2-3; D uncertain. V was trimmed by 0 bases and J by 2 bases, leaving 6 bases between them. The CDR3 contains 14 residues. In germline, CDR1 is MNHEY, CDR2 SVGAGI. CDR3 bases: TGTGCCAGCAGTTACTCAGCGTACACAGATACGCAGTATTTT. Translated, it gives CASSYSAYTDTQYF.

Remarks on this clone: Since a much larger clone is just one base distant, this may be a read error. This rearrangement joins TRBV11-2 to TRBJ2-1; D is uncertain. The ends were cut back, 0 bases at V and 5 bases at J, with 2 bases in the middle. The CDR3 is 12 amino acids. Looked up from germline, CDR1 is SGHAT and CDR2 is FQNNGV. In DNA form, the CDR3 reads TGTGCCAGCAGCTTAGACCACAATGAGCAGTTCTTC. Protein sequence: CASSLDHNEQFF.

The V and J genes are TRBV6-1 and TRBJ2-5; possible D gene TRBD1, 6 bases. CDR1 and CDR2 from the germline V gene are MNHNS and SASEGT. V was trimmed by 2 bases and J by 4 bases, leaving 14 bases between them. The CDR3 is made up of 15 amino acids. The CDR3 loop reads CASSEIQARGETQYF. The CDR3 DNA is TGTGCCAGCAGTGAAATTCAGGCCAGGGGAGAGACCCAGTACTTC.

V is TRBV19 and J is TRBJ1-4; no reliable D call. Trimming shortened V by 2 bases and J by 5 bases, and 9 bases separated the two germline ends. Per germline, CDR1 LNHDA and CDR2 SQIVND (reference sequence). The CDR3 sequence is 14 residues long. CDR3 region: CASSIMDQNEKLFF. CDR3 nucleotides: TGTGCCAGTAGTATAATGGACCAGAATGAAAAACTGTTTTTT.